The rows below give T cell receptor beta chains drawn from one sample of a study of CD8+ T cells in alopecia areata. Libraries were prepared by immunoSEQ multiplex PCR; TCRdb keeps only in-frame clonotypes and omits some of them. The table includes about 99,000 clones, around 50% detected once. The sequenced material came from CD4+ T cells sorted from blood. The receptors were sampled from a human donor in good health. CDR3s include the opening cysteine and the closing phenylalanine or tryptophan. Each record gives: D gene, clone size, V gene, J gene, CDR3 protein, CDR3 DNA. A D gene is named only where the DNA matches it firmly. Clone size is stated in some rows and not others, as once, few, many or a class when expanded.

TRBD2	.	TRBV19	TRBJ2-3	CASSRTGTRFRDTQYF	TGTGCCAGTAGTAGAACCGGGACTAGATTTAGAGATACGCAGTATTTT
TRBD1	.	TRBV7-2	TRBJ1-2	CASSLAATSRGQGGGYTF	TGTGCCAGCAGCTTAGCCGCGACGTCTCGGGGACAGGGTGGCGGCTACACCTTC
TRBD1	.	TRBV28	TRBJ1-5	CASGQVRSNQPQHF	TGTGCCAGCGGACAGGTTCGTAGCAATCAGCCCCAGCATTTT
.	few	TRBV7-2	TRBJ2-1	CASSLDSGGLSGEQFF	TGTGCCAGCAGCTTAGATTCGGGGGGCTTATCCGGAGAGCAGTTCTTC
.	.	TRBV5-6	TRBJ2-2	CASSPGLWGDGELFF	TGTGCCAGCAGCCCGGGACTCTGGGGAGACGGGGAGCTGTTTTTT
TRBD1	.	TRBV5-8	TRBJ1-6	CASSSTPTGATLNSPLHF	TGTGCCAGCAGCTCTACCCCGACAGGGGCGACTTTAAATTCACCCCTCCACTTT
.	.	TRBV6-1	TRBJ2-4	CASVGSLPKNIQYF	TGTGCCAGCGTGGGATCCCTACCCAAAAACATTCAGTACTTC
TRBD2	few	TRBV6-1	TRBJ2-4	CASSSGAAGENIQYF	TGTGCCAGCAGTTCCGGAGCAGCGGGGGAAAACATTCAGTACTTC
.	.	TRBV7-9	TRBJ1-1	CASSHHGRNTEAFF	TGTGCCAGCAGCCATCACGGACGGAACACTGAAGCTTTCTTT
.	.	TRBV30	TRBJ1-5	CAWSVQGMLNQPQHF	TGTGCCTGGAGTGTACAAGGGATGTTAAATCAGCCCCAGCATTTT
TRBD2	.	TRBV5-1	TRBJ2-3	CASSPLAGGTDTQYF	TGCGCCAGCAGCCCCTTAGCGGGGGGCACAGATACGCAGTATTTT
.	few	TRBV29-1	TRBJ2-5	CSVGGRLQETQYF	TGCAGCGTTGGTGGGAGACTCCAAGAGACCCAGTACTTC
TRBD1	.	TRBV5-1	TRBJ2-7	CASSFTTGGVLEQYF	TGCGCCAGCAGCTTCACGACAGGGGGCGTTCTCGAGCAGTACTTC
.	.	TRBV5-5	TRBJ2-7	CASSLGWQREQYF	TGTGCCAGCAGCTTGGGTTGGCAGCGCGAGCAGTACTTC
TRBD1	few	TRBV29-1	TRBJ1-1	CSAYSAQGARSEAFF	TGCAGCGCCTACTCCGCCCAGGGGGCGCGTTCTGAAGCTTTCTTT
.	.	TRBV7-6	TRBJ1-1	CASSQTENTEAFF	TGTGCCAGCAGTCAAACAGAGAACACTGAAGCTTTCTTT
TRBD1	.	TRBV6-5	TRBJ1-1	CASSYPDRGLAFF	TGTGCCAGCAGCTACCCCGACAGGGGGCTTGCTTTCTTT
.	.	TRBV30	TRBJ2-2	CAWSTSLGTGELFF	TGTGCCTGGAGTACCTCGCTTGGGACCGGGGAGCTGTTTTTT
TRBD1	.	TRBV18	TRBJ1-2	CASSRDRADYGYTF	TGTGCCAGCTCACGGGACAGGGCGGACTATGGCTACACCTTC
TRBD1	.	TRBV27	TRBJ1-6	CASTPFGRGSNSPLHF	TGTGCCAGCACCCCCTTTGGCAGGGGGAGTAATTCACCCCTCCACTTT
TRBD2	.	TRBV7-2	TRBJ2-1	CASSPGGSYNEQFF	TGTGCCAGCAGCCCGGGGGGCTCCTACAATGAGCAGTTCTTC
TRBD1	.	TRBV30	TRBJ2-7	CAWNPGQVASEQYF	TGTGCCTGGAACCCGGGACAGGTTGCGTCCGAGCAGTACTTC
TRBD1	.	TRBV28	TRBJ1-1	CASSLPGQGEGMNTEAFF	TGTGCCAGCAGTTTACCTGGACAGGGTGAGGGCATGAACACTGAAGCTTTCTTT
.	few	TRBV19	TRBJ2-3	CASSPLGGTDTQYF	TGTGCCAGTAGTCCCCTTGGGGGCACAGATACGCAGTATTTT
.	.	TRBV30	TRBJ1-5	CAWSYLDQPQHF	TGTGCCTGGAGTTACTTAGATCAGCCCCAGCATTTT
.	few	TRBV2	TRBJ1-2	CASSEGQGPYGYTF	TGTGCCAGCAGTGAGGGGCAGGGGCCCTATGGCTACACCTTC
TRBD1	.	TRBV5-4	TRBJ2-7	CASSLRDRGPYEQYF	TGTGCCAGCAGCCTTCGGGACAGGGGGCCCTACGAGCAGTACTTC
.	few	TRBV7-2	TRBJ2-7	CASSSDLGGEQYF	TGTGCCAGCAGCTCAGACCTAGGGGGCGAGCAGTACTTC
.	few	TRBV29-1	TRBJ2-7	CSDRISSYEQYF	TGCAGCGACCGGATCAGCTCCTACGAGCAGTACTTC
.	few	TRBV6-6	TRBJ1-4	CASTPGGRGGVFF	TGTGCCAGCACCCCCGGTGGCAGGGGCGGGGTGTTTTTT
TRBD2	.	TRBV6-5	TRBJ2-3	CASSYVPGGTQYF	TGTGCCAGCAGTTACGTCCCGGGGGGGACGCAGTATTTT
.	.	TRBV5-4	TRBJ2-5	CASSLIQNQETQYF	TGTGCCAGCAGCTTGATACAGAACCAAGAGACCCAGTACTTC
TRBD1	many	TRBV6-1	TRBJ1-6	CASRTTGTADSPLHF	TGTGCCAGCAGAACGACCGGGACAGCCGATTCACCCCTCCACTTT
.	.	TRBV29-1	TRBJ1-1	CSVVPSPIMNTEAFF	TGCAGCGTCGTGCCCAGTCCTATTATGAACACTGAAGCTTTCTTT
TRBD1	.	TRBV6-1	TRBJ2-5	CASSDERDRGKYF	TGTGCCAGCAGTGATGAAAGGGACAGGGGGAAGTACTTC
.	.	TRBV5-6	TRBJ2-2	CASSLRGAGELFF	TGTGCCAGCAGCTTAAGGGGAGCCGGGGAGCTGTTTTTT
TRBD1	few	TRBV5-1	TRBJ1-4	CASRPGQPNEKLFF	TGCGCCAGCAGACCGGGACAGCCCAATGAAAAACTGTTTTTT
TRBD1	.	TRBV29-1	TRBJ1-1	CSAQTGMNTEAFF	TGCAGCGCGCAGACAGGGATGAACACTGAAGCTTTCTTT
.	.	TRBV7-2	TRBJ2-7	CASSSSAGQYF	TGTGCCAGCAGCTCCTCGGCCGGGCAGTACTTC
.	.	TRBV28	TRBJ2-7	CASSSPSGRPGGEQYF	TGTGCCAGCAGTTCCCCGTCCGGCAGGCCCGGGGGCGAGCAGTACTTC
.	few	TRBV15	TRBJ1-2	CATSRAEVPGYTF	TGTGCCACCAGCAGAGCCGAGGTTCCTGGCTACACCTTC
.	.	TRBV7-9	TRBJ1-1	CASSRSGGVEAFF	TGTGCCAGCAGCCGAAGCGGTGGGGTTGAAGCTTTCTTT
.	.	TRBV6-5	TRBJ1-5	CASSLGPYDQPQHF	TGTGCCAGCAGTCTCGGGCCTTACGATCAGCCCCAGCATTTT
.	.	TRBV21-1	TRBJ2-3	CASSKIDSSTDTQYF	TGTGCCAGCAGCAAAATCGACAGTAGCACAGATACGCAGTATTTT
TRBD1	.	TRBV5-1	TRBJ1-2	CASSLEGAYGYTF	TGCGCCAGCAGCTTGGAGGGGGCGTATGGCTACACCTTC
.	.	TRBV29-1	TRBJ1-2	CSVEGRVDSYGYTF	TGCAGCGTTGAGGGACGAGTTGATAGCTATGGCTACACCTTC
.	.	TRBV29-1	TRBJ1-1	CSVEGGGGEAFF	TGCAGCGTTGAAGGGGGCGGTGGAGAAGCTTTCTTT
.	.	TRBV9	TRBJ2-5	CASGSGRRETQYF	TGTGCCAGCGGTTCGGGGCGTCGGGAGACCCAGTACTTC
.	.	TRBV29-1	TRBJ2-7	CSVAQLASYEQYF	TGCAGCGTTGCTCAGCTAGCATCCTACGAGCAGTACTTC
.	.	TRBV6-1	TRBJ1-1	CASSRQAMNTEAFF	TGTGCCAGCAGTCGACAGGCAATGAACACTGAAGCTTTCTTT
TRBD1	.	TRBV6-1	TRBJ1-2	CASSVDRVRGYTF	TGTGCCAGCAGTGTGGACAGGGTACGAGGCTACACCTTC
.	.	TRBV6-5	TRBJ2-3	CASRTGTALDTQYF	TGTGCCAGCAGGACCGGGACGGCCCTAGATACGCAGTATTTT
.	.	TRBV2	TRBJ2-7	CASGATLGQYF	TGTGCCAGCGGGGCGACCCTGGGGCAGTACTTC
TRBD1	.	TRBV2	TRBJ1-2	CASSARQGIYGYTF	TGTGCCAGCAGTGCGCGACAGGGAATCTATGGCTACACCTTC
TRBD1	many	TRBV23-1	TRBJ1-6	CASSQSGERQGMDSPLHF	TGCGCCAGCAGTCAATCGGGGGAAAGACAGGGTATGGATTCACCCCTCCACTTT
.	.	TRBV4-3	TRBJ2-5	CASSQDYGLEETQYF	TGCGCCAGCAGCCAAGATTACGGTCTGGAAGAGACCCAGTACTTC
.	.	TRBV11-2	TRBJ2-1	CASSLGDNEQFF	TGTGCCAGCAGCTTGGGTGACAATGAGCAGTTCTTC
TRBD1	.	TRBV7-9	TRBJ1-2	CASSFAPGQGASHNYGYTF	TGTGCCAGCAGCTTCGCTCCGGGACAGGGGGCGTCTCATAACTATGGCTACACCTTC